What follows are 3 T cell receptor beta chains derived from one specimen sequenced in a study of T-cell reconstitution after alpha-beta-depleted transplantation in children. Unique molecular identifiers tagged the TCRbeta library. TCRdb re-called the PCR reads through MiXCR, storing one row per CDR3 protein. The repertoire holds about 610,000 distinct CDR3 sequences, over 9.5% seen once, with about 4.2% in the top ten. The sample in question was PBMCs from the stem cell graft donor, obtained from the stem cell graft. Receptors originate from a human donor who donated a stem cell graft to a child with acute myeloid leukemia.

V and J are TRBV30 and TRBJ2-7; 9 bases are shared with TRBD1. Germline loops: CDR1 GTSNPN, CDR2 SVGIG (reference sequence). With 1 base clipped from V and 2 bases from J, the junction kept 6 bases outside the gene matches. The CDR3 sequence is 15 residues long. Here the CDR3 DNA reads TGTGCCTGGAGTGGCGACAGGGGGGTTACCTACGAGCAGTACTTC. It yields the protein CAWSGDRGVTYEQYF.

In this sample, this clonotype turned up many times. The chain links TRBV20-1 to TRBJ2-7, with TRBD2 as a possible D gene (5 bases). CDR1 is DFQATT, CDR2 SNEGSKA, per germline (reference sequence). The CDR3 contains 12 residues. V lost 5 bases to trimming and J lost 3 bases, with 11 bases between them. For the CDR3, the DNA is TGCAGTGCTTTAGCGCCCATCTACGAGCAGTACTTC. Translating it yields CSALAPIYEQYF.

This clonotype has more than one count but fewer than ten. J is TRBJ2-5 and V is TRBV4-3, with D perhaps matching TRBD2 (6 bases). The CDR3 length is 17 residues. Germline V gene lookup returns CDR1 LGHNA and CDR2 YSLEER. With 0 bases removed from V and 3 bases from J, the gap between germline ends came to 17 bases. Here the CDR3 reads CASSQEVSGVKKETQYF. CDR3 bases: TGCGCCAGCAGCCAAGAGGTCTCGGGAGTCAAGAAAGAGACCCAGTACTTC.